Detailed here is one TCR beta chain. This clonotype was counted between two and nine times. What antigen it recognizes has not been identified. Base qualities were left out, and no much larger clone turns up one base away. The library was generated by PCR. DNA from cultured CD4+ T cells underwent TCR sequencing with the Oncomine TCR Beta short-read assay at the Johns Hopkins FTIC core. The QIAamp micro DNA kit was used to extract genomic DNA from the cultured CD4+ T cells. Oncomine TCR Beta libraries from cultured CD4+ T cells were pooled using unique dual indexes and sequenced on an Illumina iSeq 100. The study's processing was this. Non-productive sequences were removed, and CDR3s not starting with C, not ending with F or W, or shorter than 7 amino acids were discarded. The MANAFEST web application was used to identify antigen-specific clonotypes by comparing peptide-stimulated wells against reference wells and other culture wells. Positive clones required FDR below 0.05, an odds ratio above 5, and productive frequency above 0.1% in at least two of three replicate wells. Cross-reactive clonotypes were defined as significantly expanded in both SARS-CoV-2 spike wells and at least one common cold coronavirus spike condition. CDR3 homology was assessed with Levenshtein distances (stringdist) and unrooted phylogenetic trees (ape) in R version 3.6.1. The public reads were reprocessed in TCRdb via fastp at Q25 and MiXCR, keeping in-frame beta chains. Rows are combined by CDR3 protein, so each entry shows the most common genes and DNA. Clone size and V and J calls follow TCRdb, not the original study. In all, the sample holds 10,000 to 15,000 distinct CDR3 sequences, and around two thirds of those were seen once. The top ten constitute 10% to 15% of the sample.

The data were taken from a study of vaccination and CD4 T cells after COVID-19 (dated by TCRdb to between 2021 and 2024). Background on the whole study: Every convalescent patient had a positive nasal swab PCR test for SARS-CoV-2, with mild disease in several patients and severe disease in one. The convalescent cohort included six males and four females, with two Hispanic individuals, seven Caucasians, two Asians and one multiracial person. Participants got two doses of the Pfizer-BioNTech BNT162b2 vaccine (n=8) or two doses of the Moderna mRNA-1273 vaccine (n=2). Post-COVID blood samples were collected from convalescent patients a median of roughly 100 days after diagnosis, with a range of roughly 35 to 170 days. Post-vaccine blood samples were collected a median of approximately 72 days after the second vaccine dose, ranging from roughly 12 to 241 days. The cultures were stimulated with overlapping spike peptide pools from SARS-CoV-2 and from the common cold coronaviruses HCoV-NL63, HCoV-OC43 and HCoV-229E. In control cultures, a CEFX viral epitope pool was used as positive control, an HIV-1 Nef peptide pool was used as negative control, or no peptide was added. In 10 COVID-19 convalescent patients and a few infection-naive healthy vaccine recipients, researchers compared the spike-specific CD4+ TCR repertoire from before mRNA vaccination with the repertoire from after. Study-level results and caveats: Of the vaccine-specific clones found in convalescent patients, nearly all (304 of 307) were mono-reactive for SARS-CoV-2 spike instead of being cross-reactive with common cold coronaviruses. In convalescent patients, a median around 90% of post-vaccine SARS-CoV-2-reactive clones were detected only after vaccination, suggesting vaccine-specific priming. Only a relatively small number of convalescent patients were included in the study, and early timepoints following natural infection were not analyzed. Although the median number of SARS-CoV-2-reactive clonotypes went up from fewer than 25 after infection to some 40 after vaccination, the increase was not significant.

The sample's treatment or condition, from its label and the paper: roughly 10-day PBMC culture with coronavirus spike peptide pools or control peptides (ViraFEST assay). The ViraFEST assay, used in the study, expanded antigen-specific T cells with peptide pools and then identified the expanded clonotypes through TCR sequencing. The convalescent patients' positive SARS-CoV-2 PCR tests fell between March and December 2020, which was before the Alpha, Beta and Delta variants emerged in the United States. PBMCs were cultured at two million per well in IMDM supplemented with roughly 5% human AB serum and around 9.5 IU/ml IL-2, with approximately 10 ug/ml peptide pools added. Half of the culture medium was replaced with fresh IL-2-containing medium on days 3 and 7. After approximately 10 days of culture, CD4+ T cells were isolated by negative selection using the EasySep CD4+ T cell isolation kit. Ficoll-Paque Plus gradient centrifugation was used to isolate PBMCs from whole blood, and the isolated PBMCs were then either used fresh or cryopreserved at -140C. Each culture condition was generally run in triplicate wells.

The sequence was collected from a human donor who had recovered from COVID-19. The source material was CD4+ T cells from blood, cultured in vitro.

The CDR3 protein sequence reads: CATSREDRTLGYTF. The sequenced DNA is TGTGCCACCAGCAGAGAGGACAGGACGCTTGGCTACACCTTC. The receptor chain draws on TRBV15 and TRBJ1-2, with 7 bases aligning to TRBD1. CDR1 and CDR2, per the germline V gene (reference sequence), are LNHNV and YYDKDF. The CDR3 covers 14 residues, taking in both the cysteine and the phenylalanine. CDR3 DNA only is kept here, 42 bases in frame from base 1. Unmatched junction bases come to 5, with V trimmed by 0 bases and J by 7 bases.